This TCR beta chain was identified during a study of early T cells in non-severe SARS-CoV-2 infection. Study information: Sequenced bulk RNA came from whole blood that was unsorted, and chains were unpaired. Broader study findings: A preference for anti-spike CD8 responses marked VDJdb matching, which missed private and CD4 specificities.

The V end lost 4 bases, the J end lost 10 bases, and 5 bases lay between the germline ends. The CDR3 spans 11 residues. Germline values: CDR1 SEHNR, CDR2 FQNEAQ (reference sequence). Separate cDNA molecules each had unique molecular identifiers attached to them. TCRdb passed the 5' RACE reads through MiXCR, listing each CDR3 protein once. This table has about 72,000 distinct CDR3 sequences, over 9.5% appearing once. Note on this clonotype: Its specificity is unknown.

The clonotype was recovered from an adult who was a healthcare worker with PCR-confirmed SARS-CoV-2 infection or an uninfected control (not recorded which). The chain couples TRBV7-9 to TRBJ1-6; D is ambiguous. The source was whole blood, collected at baseline. CDR3: CASSSRSPLHF. CDR3 coding DNA: TGTGCCAGCAGCTCGAGGTCACCCCTCCACTTT.